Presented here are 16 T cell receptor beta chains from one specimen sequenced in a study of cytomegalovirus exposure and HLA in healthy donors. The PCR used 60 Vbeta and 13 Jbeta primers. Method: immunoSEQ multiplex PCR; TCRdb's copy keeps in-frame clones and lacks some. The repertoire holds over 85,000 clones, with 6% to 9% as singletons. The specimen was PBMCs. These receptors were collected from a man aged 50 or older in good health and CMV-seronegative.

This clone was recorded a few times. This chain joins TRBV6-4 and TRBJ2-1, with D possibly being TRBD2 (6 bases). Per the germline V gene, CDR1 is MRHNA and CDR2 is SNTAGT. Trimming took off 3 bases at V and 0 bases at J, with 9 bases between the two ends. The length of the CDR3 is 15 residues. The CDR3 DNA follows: TGTGCCAGCAGTGAGACCGGGGGCTCCTACAATGAGCAGTTCTTC. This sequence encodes CASSETGGSYNEQFF.

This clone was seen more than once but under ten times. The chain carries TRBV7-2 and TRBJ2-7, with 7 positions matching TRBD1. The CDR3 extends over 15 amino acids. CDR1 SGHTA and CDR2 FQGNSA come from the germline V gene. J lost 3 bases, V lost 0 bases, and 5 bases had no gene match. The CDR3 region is CASSLALTGNYEQYF. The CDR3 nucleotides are TGTGCCAGCAGCTTAGCTCTGACAGGGAACTACGAGCAGTACTTC.

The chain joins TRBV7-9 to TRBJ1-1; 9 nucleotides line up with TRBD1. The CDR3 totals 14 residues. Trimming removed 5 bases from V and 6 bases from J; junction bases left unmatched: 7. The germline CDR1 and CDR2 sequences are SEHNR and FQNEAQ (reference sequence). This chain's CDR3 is CASSMRQGVAEAFF. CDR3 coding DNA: TGTGCCAGCAGCATGCGACAGGGGGTCGCTGAAGCTTTCTTT. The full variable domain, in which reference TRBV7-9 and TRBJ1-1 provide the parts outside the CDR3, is DTGVSQNPRHKITKRGQNVTFRCDPISEHNRLYWYRQTLGQGPEFLTYFQNEAQLEKSRLLSDRFSAERPKGSFSTLEIQRTEQGDSAMYLCASSMRQGVAEAFFGQGTRLTVV.

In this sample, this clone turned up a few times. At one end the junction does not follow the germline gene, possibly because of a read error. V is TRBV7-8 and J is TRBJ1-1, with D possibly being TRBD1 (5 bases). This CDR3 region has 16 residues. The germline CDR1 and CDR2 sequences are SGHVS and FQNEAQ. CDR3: CASSLELGPGVTEAFF. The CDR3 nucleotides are TGTGCCAGCAGTTTAGAGTTAGGGCCGGGGGTTACTGAAGCTTTCTTT.

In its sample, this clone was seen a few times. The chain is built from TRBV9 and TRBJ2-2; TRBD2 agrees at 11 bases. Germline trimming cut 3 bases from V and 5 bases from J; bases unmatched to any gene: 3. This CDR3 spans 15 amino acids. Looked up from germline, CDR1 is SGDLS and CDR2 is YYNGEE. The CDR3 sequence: CASSATSGGTGELFF. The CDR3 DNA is TGTGCCAGCAGCGCCACTAGCGGGGGTACCGGGGAGCTGTTTTTT.

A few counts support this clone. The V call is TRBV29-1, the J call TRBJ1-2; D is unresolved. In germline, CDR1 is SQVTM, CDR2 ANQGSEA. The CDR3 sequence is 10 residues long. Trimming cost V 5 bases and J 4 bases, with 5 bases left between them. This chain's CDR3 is CSVQSYGYTF. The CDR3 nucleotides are TGCAGCGTTCAATCCTATGGCTACACCTTC.

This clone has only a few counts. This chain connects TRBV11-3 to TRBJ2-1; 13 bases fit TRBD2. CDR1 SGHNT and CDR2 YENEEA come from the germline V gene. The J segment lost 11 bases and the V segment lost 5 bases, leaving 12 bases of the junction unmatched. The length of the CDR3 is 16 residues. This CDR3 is CASSRFPGLAGRKQFF. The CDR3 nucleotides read TGTGCCAGCAGCCGATTCCCGGGACTAGCGGGACGAAAGCAGTTCTTC.

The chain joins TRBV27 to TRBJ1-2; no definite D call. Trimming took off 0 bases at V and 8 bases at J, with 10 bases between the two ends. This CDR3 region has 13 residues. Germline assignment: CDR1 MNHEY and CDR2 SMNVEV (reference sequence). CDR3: CASSLSLAAGYTF. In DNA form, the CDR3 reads TGTGCCAGCAGTTTATCGTTGGCAGCGGGCTACACCTTC.

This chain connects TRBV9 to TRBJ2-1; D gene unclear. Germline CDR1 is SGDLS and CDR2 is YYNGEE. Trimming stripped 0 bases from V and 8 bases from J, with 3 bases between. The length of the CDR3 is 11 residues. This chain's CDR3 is CASSVGDEQFF. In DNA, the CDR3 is TGTGCCAGCAGCGTAGGCGATGAGCAGTTCTTC.

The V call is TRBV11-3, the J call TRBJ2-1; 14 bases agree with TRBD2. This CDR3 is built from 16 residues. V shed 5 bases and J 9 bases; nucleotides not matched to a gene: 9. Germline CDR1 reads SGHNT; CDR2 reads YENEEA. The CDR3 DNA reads TGTGCCAGCAGCCTAGGACTAGCGGGGGGCCGGGGTGAGCAGTTCTTC. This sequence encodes CASSLGLAGGRGEQFF.

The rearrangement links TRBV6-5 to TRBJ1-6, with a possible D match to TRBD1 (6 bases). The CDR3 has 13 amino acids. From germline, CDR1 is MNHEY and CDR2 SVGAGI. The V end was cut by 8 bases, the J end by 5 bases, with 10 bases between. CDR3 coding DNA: TGTGCCAGCCGTGGACAGAATAATTCACCCCTCCACTTT. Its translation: CASRGQNNSPLHF.

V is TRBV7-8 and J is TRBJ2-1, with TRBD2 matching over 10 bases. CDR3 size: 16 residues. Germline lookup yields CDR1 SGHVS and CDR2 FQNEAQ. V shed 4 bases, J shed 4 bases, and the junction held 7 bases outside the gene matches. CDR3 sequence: CASSSRPSGSYNEQFF. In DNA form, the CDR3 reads TGTGCCAGCAGCTCTAGGCCTAGCGGGAGTTACAATGAGCAGTTCTTC. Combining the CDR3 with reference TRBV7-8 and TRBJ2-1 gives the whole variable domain GAGVSQSPRYKVAKRGQDVALRCDPISGHVSLFWYQQALGQGPEFLTYFQNEAQLDKSGLPSDRFFAERPEGSVSTLKIQRTQQEDSAVYLCASSSRPSGSYNEQFFGPGTRLTVL.

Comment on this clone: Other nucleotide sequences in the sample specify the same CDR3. CDR3 coding DNA: TGCAGTGGACTTGGCGAGACCCAGTACTTC. It codes for CSGLGETQYF. The chain carries TRBV20-1 and TRBJ2-5; D gene uncertain. The V gene's germline CDR1 is DFQATT and CDR2 SNEGSKA (reference sequence). The V end lost 7 bases, the J end lost 5 bases, and 8 bases lay between the germline ends. The CDR3 runs to 10 residues.

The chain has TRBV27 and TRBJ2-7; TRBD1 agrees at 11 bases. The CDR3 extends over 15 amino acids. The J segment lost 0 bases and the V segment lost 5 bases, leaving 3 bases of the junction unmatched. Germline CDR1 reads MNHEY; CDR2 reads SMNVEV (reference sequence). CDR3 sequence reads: CASSRTGGPSYEQYF. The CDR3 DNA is TGTGCCAGCAGTCGGACAGGGGGCCCCTCCTACGAGCAGTACTTC.

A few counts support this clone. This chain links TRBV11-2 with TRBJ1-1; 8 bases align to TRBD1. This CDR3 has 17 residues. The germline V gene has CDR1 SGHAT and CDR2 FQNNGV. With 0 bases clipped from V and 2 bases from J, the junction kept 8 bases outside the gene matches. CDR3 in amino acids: CASSLDLGTGPNTEAFF. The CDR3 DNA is TGTGCCAGCAGCTTAGATCTAGGGACAGGACCTAACACTGAAGCTTTCTTT.

The CDR3, as DNA: TGTGCCAGCAGTACCGGACAGGGTGGGGCAGATACGCAGTATTTT. It is translated as CASSTGQGGADTQYF. This chain connects TRBV6-4 to TRBJ2-3, with TRBD1 matching over 8 bases. V lost 5 bases to trimming and J lost 4 bases; unmatched junction nucleotides: 8. This CDR3 has 15 amino acids. Per germline, CDR1 MRHNA and CDR2 SNTAGT.